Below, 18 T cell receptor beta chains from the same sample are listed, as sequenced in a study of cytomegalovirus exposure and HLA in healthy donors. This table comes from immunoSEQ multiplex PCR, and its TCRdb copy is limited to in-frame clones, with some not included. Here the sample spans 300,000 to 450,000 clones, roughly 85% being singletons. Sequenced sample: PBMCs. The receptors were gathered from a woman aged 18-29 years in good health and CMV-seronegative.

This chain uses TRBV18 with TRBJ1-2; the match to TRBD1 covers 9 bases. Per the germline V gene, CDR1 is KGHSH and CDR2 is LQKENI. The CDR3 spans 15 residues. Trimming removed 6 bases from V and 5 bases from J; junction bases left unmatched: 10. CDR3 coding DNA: TGTGCCAGCTCCCTCAGGACAGGGGTAACATATGGCTACACCTTC. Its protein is CASSLRTGVTYGYTF.

The CDR3 nucleotides read TGTGCCAGCAGGCCCAGGGAATTAGTCGGGGAGCTGTTTTTT. Protein sequence: CASRPRELVGELFF. V and J are TRBV5-4 and TRBJ2-2; D is possibly TRBD1 (5 bases). The V gene's germline CDR1 is SGHNT and CDR2 YYREEE (reference sequence). Trimming removed 5 bases from V and 7 bases from J, with 15 bases in between. This CDR3 region has 14 residues.

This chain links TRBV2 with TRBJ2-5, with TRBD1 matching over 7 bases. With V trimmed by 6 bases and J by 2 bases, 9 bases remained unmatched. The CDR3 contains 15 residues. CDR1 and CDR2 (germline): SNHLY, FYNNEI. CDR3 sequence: CASRARQGIQETQYF. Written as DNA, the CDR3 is TGTGCCAGCAGGGCCCGACAGGGAATACAAGAGACCCAGTACTTC.

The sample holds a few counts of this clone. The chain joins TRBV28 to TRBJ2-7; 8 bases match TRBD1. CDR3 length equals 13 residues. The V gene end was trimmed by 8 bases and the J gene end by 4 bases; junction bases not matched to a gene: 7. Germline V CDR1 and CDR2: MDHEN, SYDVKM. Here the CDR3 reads CASWDRRRYEQYF. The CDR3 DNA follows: TGTGCCAGCTGGGACAGGCGGCGGTACGAGCAGTACTTC.

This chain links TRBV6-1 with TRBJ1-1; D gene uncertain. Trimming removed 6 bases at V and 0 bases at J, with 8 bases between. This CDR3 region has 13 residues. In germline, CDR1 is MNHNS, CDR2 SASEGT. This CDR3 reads CASRPGLNTEAFF. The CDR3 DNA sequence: TGTGCCAGCAGGCCCGGTTTGAACACTGAAGCTTTCTTT.

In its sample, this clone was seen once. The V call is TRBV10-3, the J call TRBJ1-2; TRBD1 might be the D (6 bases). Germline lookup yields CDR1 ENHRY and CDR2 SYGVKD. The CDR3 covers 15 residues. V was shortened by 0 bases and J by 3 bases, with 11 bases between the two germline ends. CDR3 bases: TGTGCCATCAGTGAGTCCGGGACATCTGACTATGGCTACACCTTC. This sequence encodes CAISESGTSDYGYTF.

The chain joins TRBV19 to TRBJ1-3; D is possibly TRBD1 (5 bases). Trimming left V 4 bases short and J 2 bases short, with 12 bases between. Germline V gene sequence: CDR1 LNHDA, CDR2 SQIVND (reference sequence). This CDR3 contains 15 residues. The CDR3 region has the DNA TGTGCCAGTAGTACCCACAGGAGCGCTGGAAACACCATATATTTT. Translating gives CASSTHRSAGNTIYF. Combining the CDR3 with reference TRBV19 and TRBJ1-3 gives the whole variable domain DGGITQSPKYLFRKEGQNVTLSCEQNLNHDAMYWYRQDPGQGLRLIYYSQIVNDFQKGDIAEGYSVSREKKESFPLTVTSAQKNPTAFYLCASSTHRSAGNTIYFGEGSWLTVV.

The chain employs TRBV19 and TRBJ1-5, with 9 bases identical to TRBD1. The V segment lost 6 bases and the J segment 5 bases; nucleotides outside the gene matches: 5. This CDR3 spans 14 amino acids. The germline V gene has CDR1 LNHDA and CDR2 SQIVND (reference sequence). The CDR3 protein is CASRPGQGDQPQHF. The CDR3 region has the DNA TGTGCCAGTAGGCCGGGACAGGGAGATCAGCCCCAGCATTTT.

Here the CDR3 DNA reads TGTGCCAGCAGGAGGACAGGGAACACCGGGGAGCTGTTTTTT. It is translated as CASRRTGNTGELFF. The chain is built from TRBV7-2 and TRBJ2-2; 7 bases agree with TRBD1. CDR1 SGHTA and CDR2 FQGNSA come from the germline V gene. The CDR3 loop spans 14 amino acids. The V segment lost 6 bases and the J segment 1 base; nucleotides outside the gene matches: 2.

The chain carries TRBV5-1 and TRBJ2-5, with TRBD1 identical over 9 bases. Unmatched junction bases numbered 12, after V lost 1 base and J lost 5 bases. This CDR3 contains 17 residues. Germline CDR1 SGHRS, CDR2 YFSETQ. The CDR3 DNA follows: TGCGCCAGCAGCTTGAGGGGACAGGGCGGAATTGGGGAGACCCAGTACTTC. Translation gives CASSLRGQGGIGETQYF.

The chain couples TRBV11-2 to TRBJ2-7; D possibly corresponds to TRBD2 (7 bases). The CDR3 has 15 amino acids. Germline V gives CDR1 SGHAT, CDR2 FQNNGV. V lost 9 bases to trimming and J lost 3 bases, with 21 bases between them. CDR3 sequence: CASTPRRGEGYEQYF. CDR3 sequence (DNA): TGTGCCAGTACCCCCCGAAGGGGGGAGGGCTACGAGCAGTACTTC. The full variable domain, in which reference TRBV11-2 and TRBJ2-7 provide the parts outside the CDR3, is EAGVAQSPRYKIIEKRQSVAFWCNPISGHATLYWYQQILGQGPKLLIQFQNNGVVDDSQLPKDRFSAERLKGVDSTLKIQPAKLEDSAVYLCASTPRRGEGYEQYFGPGTRLTVT.

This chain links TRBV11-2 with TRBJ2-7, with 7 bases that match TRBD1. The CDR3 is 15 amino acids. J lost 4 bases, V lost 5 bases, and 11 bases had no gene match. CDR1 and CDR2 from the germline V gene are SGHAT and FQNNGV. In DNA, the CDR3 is TGTGCCAGCAGCGCAACTTTGACAGGGAGTTACGAGCAGTACTTC. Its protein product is CASSATLTGSYEQYF. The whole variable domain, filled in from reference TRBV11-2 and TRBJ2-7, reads EAGVAQSPRYKIIEKRQSVAFWCNPISGHATLYWYQQILGQGPKLLIQFQNNGVVDDSQLPKDRFSAERLKGVDSTLKIQPAKLEDSAVYLCASSATLTGSYEQYFGPGTRLTVT.

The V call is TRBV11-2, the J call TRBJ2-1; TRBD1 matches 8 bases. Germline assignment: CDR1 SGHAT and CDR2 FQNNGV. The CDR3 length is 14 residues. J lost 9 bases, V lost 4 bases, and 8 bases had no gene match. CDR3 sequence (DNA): TGTGCCAGCAGCTCTACACAGGGGGTGGGTGAGCAGTTCTTC. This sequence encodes CASSSTQGVGEQFF.

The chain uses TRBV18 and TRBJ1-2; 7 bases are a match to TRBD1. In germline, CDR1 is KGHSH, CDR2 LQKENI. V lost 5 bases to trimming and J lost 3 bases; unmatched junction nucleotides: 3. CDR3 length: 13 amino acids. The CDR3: CASSRQGDYGYTF. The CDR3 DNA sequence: TGTGCCAGCTCAAGACAGGGCGACTATGGCTACACCTTC. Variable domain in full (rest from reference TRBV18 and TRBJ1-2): NAGVMQNPRHLVRRRGQEARLRCSPMKGHSHVYWYRQLPEEGLKFMVYLQKENIIDESGMPKERFSAEFPKEGPSILRIQQVVRGDSAAYFCASSRQGDYGYTFGSGTRLTVV.

CDR3 region: CASSLQGAGEAFF. The DNA of the CDR3 is TGTGCCAGCAGTTTACAGGGGGCCGGTGAAGCTTTCTTT. The chain couples TRBV6-6 to TRBJ1-1; the match to TRBD1 covers 9 bases. Germline CDR1 reads MNHNY; CDR2 reads SVGAGI (reference sequence). This CDR3 comprises 13 residues. After removal of 4 bases from V and 7 bases from J, the junction contained 4 bases not matched to a gene.

In DNA form, the CDR3 reads TGTGCCAGCAGCCCCGGGACAGGGGGTAATCAGCCCCAGCATTTT. It yields the protein CASSPGTGGNQPQHF. The chain is built from TRBV7-9 and TRBJ1-5; 11 bases map to TRBD1. Per germline, CDR1 SEHNR and CDR2 FQNEAQ (reference sequence). V shed 5 bases, J shed 4 bases, and the junction held 4 bases outside the gene matches. There are 15 residues in the CDR3.

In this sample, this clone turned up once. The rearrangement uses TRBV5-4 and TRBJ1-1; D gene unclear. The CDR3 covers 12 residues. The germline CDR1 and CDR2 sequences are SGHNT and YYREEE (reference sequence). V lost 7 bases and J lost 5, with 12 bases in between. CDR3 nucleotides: TGTGCCAGCTTCTCCCGAGGGACTGAAGCTTTCTTT. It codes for CASFSRGTEAFF.

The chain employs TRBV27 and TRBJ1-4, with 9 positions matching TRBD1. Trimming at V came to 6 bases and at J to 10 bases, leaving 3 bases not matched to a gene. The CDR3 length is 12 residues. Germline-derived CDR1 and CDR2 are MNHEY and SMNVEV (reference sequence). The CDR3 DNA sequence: TGTGCCAGCAGACAGGGGGCGGGAAAACTGTTTTTT. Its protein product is CASRQGAGKLFF. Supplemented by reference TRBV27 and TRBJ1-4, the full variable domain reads EAQVTQNPRYLITVTGKKLTVTCSQNMNHEYMSWYRQDPGLGLRQIYYSMNVEVTDKGDVPEGYKVSRKEKRNFPLILESPSPNQTSLYFCASRQGAGKLFFGSGTQLSVL.